One sample yielded the 7 T cell receptor beta chains listed below, sequenced in a study of T cell repertoires in cytomegalovirus infection. MiXCR, applied by TCRdb to the reads, yields one record per CDR3 protein. The sample shows approximately 590,000 distinct CDR3 sequences, 40% of them seen only once. These TCRs' antigens remain unknown. This sample comprised cultured PBMCs, obtained from culture after CMV antigen stimulation. These receptors were taken from a human donor in good health (CMV status not recorded). Some clones in this sample may be carry-over from other donors' samples.

The rearrangement links TRBV15 to TRBJ1-4, with 8 bases fitting TRBD1. The CDR3 runs to 15 residues. Germline-derived CDR1 and CDR2 are LNHNV and YYDKDF (reference sequence). V was pared by 2 bases and J by 6 bases, with 5 bases of the junction left unmatched. CDR3 residues: CATSRLTGADEKLFF. DNA for the CDR3: TGTGCCACCAGCAGATTGACAGGGGCTGATGAAAAACTGTTTTTT.

A few counts support this clonotype. V and J are TRBV24-1 and TRBJ2-2; D is undetermined. Germline CDR1 reads KGHDR; CDR2 reads SFDVKD. The V end lost 4 bases, the J end lost 5 bases, and 7 bases lay between the germline ends. This CDR3 spans 13 amino acids. For the CDR3, the DNA is TGTGCCACCAGTGACGCCGCAACCGGGGAGCTGTTTTTT. This encodes CATSDAATGELFF.

This clonotype showed up just a few times. The rearrangement uses TRBV7-2 and TRBJ2-7; TRBD2 matches 8 bases. V gave up 5 bases and J gave up 8 bases; unmatched junction bases: 14. Per germline, CDR1 SGHTA and CDR2 FQGNSA. This CDR3 contains 15 residues. For the CDR3, the DNA is TGTGCCAGCAGCCCATCCGCCTTTGCGGGAGGTCAGCAGTACTTC. It codes for CASSPSAFAGGQQYF.

This clonotype was observed a handful of times. The rearrangement links TRBV7-2 to TRBJ2-2; 10 bases match TRBD2. Unmatched junction bases numbered 5, after V lost 5 bases and J lost 2 bases. This CDR3 comprises 16 residues. CDR1 SGHTA and CDR2 FQGNSA come from the germline V gene. The CDR3 nucleotides are TGTGCCAGCAGCCACGGACTAGCGGAAAACACCGGGGAGCTGTTTTTT. It codes for CASSHGLAENTGELFF.

This clonotype was observed a few times. The V gene is TRBV7-8, the J gene TRBJ2-5; a weak D match, TRBD2 (6 bases). This CDR3 is 14 amino acids long. With 5 bases removed from V and 1 base from J, the gap between germline ends came to 11 bases. Per germline, CDR1 SGHVS and CDR2 FQNEAQ. CDR3 coding DNA: TGTGCCAGCAGCACGGGACTTTCCCAAGAGACCCAGTACTTC. Translating it yields CASSTGLSQETQYF.

The rearrangement joins TRBV7-7 to TRBJ2-3, with D possibly being TRBD1 or TRBD2 (6 bases each). Trimming shortened V by 2 bases and J by 2 bases, and 11 bases separated the two germline ends. There are 15 residues in the CDR3. Germline V gene sequence: CDR1 SSHAT, CDR2 FNYEAQ (reference sequence). In nucleotides, the CDR3 is TGTGCCAGCAGCTTATCAGGGGAGGACACAGATACGCAGTATTTT. Translating gives CASSLSGEDTDTQYF.

This chain uses TRBV5-1 with TRBJ2-1; TRBD1 agrees at 11 bases. V lost 4 bases to trimming and J lost 2 bases; unmatched junction nucleotides: 2. Germline V gene data show CDR1 as SGHRS and CDR2 as YFSETQ. The CDR3 has 15 amino acids. The CDR3 coding sequence is TGCGCCAGCAGCCGGACAGGGGGCCCCTACAATGAGCAGTTCTTC. Protein: CASSRTGGPYNEQFF.